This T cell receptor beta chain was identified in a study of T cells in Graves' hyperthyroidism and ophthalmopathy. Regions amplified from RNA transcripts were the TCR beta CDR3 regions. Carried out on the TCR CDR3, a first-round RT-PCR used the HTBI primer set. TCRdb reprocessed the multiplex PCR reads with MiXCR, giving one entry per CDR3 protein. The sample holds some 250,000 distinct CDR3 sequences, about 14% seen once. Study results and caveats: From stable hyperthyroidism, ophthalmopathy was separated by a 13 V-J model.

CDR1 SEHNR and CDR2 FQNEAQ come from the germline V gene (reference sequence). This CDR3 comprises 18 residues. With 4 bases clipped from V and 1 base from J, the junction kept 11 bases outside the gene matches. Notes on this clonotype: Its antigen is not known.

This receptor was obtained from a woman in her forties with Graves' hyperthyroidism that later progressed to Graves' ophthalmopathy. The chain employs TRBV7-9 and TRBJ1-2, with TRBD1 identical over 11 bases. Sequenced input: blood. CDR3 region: CASSSPGQGVGVNYGYTF. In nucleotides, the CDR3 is TGTGCCAGCAGCTCACCGGGACAGGGGGTGGGGGTTAACTATGGCTACACCTTC.